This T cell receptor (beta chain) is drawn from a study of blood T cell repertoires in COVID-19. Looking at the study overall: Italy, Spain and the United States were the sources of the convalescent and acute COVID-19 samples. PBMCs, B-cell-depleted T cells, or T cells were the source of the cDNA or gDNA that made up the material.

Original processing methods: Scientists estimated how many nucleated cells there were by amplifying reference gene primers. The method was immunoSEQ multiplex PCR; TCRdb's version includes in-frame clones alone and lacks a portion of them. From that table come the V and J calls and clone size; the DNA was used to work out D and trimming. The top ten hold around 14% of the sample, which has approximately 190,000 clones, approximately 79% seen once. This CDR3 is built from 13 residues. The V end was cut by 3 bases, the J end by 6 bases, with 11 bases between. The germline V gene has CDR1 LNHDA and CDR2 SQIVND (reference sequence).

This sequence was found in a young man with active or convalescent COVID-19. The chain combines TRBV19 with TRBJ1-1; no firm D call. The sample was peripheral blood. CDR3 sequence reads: CASSISSTAEAFF. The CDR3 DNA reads TGTGCCAGTAGTATTTCCTCAACGGCTGAAGCTTTCTTT. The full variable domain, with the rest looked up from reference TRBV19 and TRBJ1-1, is DGGITQSPKYLFRKEGQNVTLSCEQNLNHDAMYWYRQDPGQGLRLIYYSQIVNDFQKGDIAEGYSVSREKKESFPLTVTSAQKNPTAFYLCASSISSTAEAFFGQGTRLTVV.